The clone carrying this T cell receptor beta chain was observed at least ten times. What it binds is unknown. One entry per CDR3 protein results from TCRdb running MiXCR on the 5' RACE reads. Among about 510,000 distinct CDR3 sequences, approximately 5.3% were seen once, and the ten largest hold approximately 3.5%. The data originate from a study of CD8 T cells in ankylosing spondylitis. The study, taken as a whole, reports: Characteristic, it appeared, of ankylosing spondylitis blood was a TCR beta motif of roughly 8 highly homologous variants.

The CDR3 length is 15 residues. Trimming removed 5 bases from V and 7 bases from J; junction bases left unmatched: 13. Germline CDR1 reads SGHTA; CDR2 reads FQGNSA. The source is a male donor with ankylosing spondylitis. Sequencing was carried out using blood, either unsorted or a sorted T cell fraction (not recorded which). This rearrangement joins TRBV7-2 to TRBJ2-5, with 7 bases fitting TRBD1. CDR3 protein: CASSLSGTALGTQYF. The CDR3 coding sequence is TGTGCCAGCAGCCTATCCGGGACAGCTTTAGGGACCCAGTACTTC.